Listed below are T cell receptor beta chains from one sample, sequenced in a study of blood T cell repertoires in COVID-19. The assay was immunoSEQ multiplex PCR, and TCRdb's table has in-frame clones only and misses some. The sample yields about 210,000 clones, 85% to 90% seen once. Sequencing used PBMCs or T cells enriched from blood (not recorded which). The receptors were sampled from a woman aged 40 to 50 in a cohort exposed to, infected with or recovered from COVID-19 (not recorded which). CDR3s include the opening cysteine and the closing phenylalanine or tryptophan. The order of the fields is J gene, D gene, clone size, V gene, CDR3 DNA, CDR3 protein. D genes are given only for firm matches. The size of a clone is reported for some rows only, either as once, few or many, or as a class for expanded clones.

>TRBJ2-7|NA|NA|TRBV6-5
TGTGCCAGCAGCAGTTATTACGAGCAGTACTTC
CASSSYYEQYF
>TRBJ2-7|NA|NA|TRBV1
TGCACCACCAAAAGACAGCCCCGGCTGGAGCAGTACTTC
CTTKRQPRLEQYF
>TRBJ1-5|TRBD1|NA|TRBV19
TGTGCCAGTAGTATAGCCAAAGGGGGCTTTAAGCCCCAGCATTTT
CASSIAKGGFKPQHF
>TRBJ1-5|NA|NA|TRBV19
TGTGCCAGTAGTTGGGAGATCCGCAATCAGCCCCAGCATTTT
CASSWEIRNQPQHF
>TRBJ2-2|TRBD2|NA|TRBV30
TGTGCCTGGACTAGCGGGAGGGACACCGGGGAGCTGTTTTTT
CAWTSGRDTGELFF
>TRBJ1-3|NA|NA|TRBV14
TGTGCCAGCAGCCTTGACAGCACCCTTGGAAACACCATATATTTT
CASSLDSTLGNTIYF
>TRBJ2-2|NA|NA|TRBV18
TGTGCCAGCTCACCCCAAAAACCGGGACAAAGCATGTACCGGGAGCTGTTTTTT
CASSPQKPGQSMYRELFF
>TRBJ1-2|TRBD1|NA|TRBV19
TGTGCCAGTAGTATAACAGACAGGGGTCACGGCTACACCTTC
CASSITDRGHGYTF
>TRBJ2-1|TRBD2|NA|TRBV2
TGTGCCAGCAGCCAGGGACTAGCGGGCACGGATGAGCAGTTCTTC
CASSQGLAGTDEQFF
>TRBJ2-3|TRBD1|NA|TRBV5-1
TGCGCCAGCAGCTTGGGACAGGGGCCTTCAGATACGCAGTATTTT
CASSLGQGPSDTQYF
>TRBJ2-7|NA|NA|TRBV6-5
TGTGCCAGCAGTTATCCCTTGGAGGGAAGCTCCTACGAGCAGTACTTC
CASSYPLEGSSYEQYF
>TRBJ1-5|NA|NA|TRBV5-6
TGTGCCAGCAGCTGGGATCTACAGGGCAACAATCAGCCCCAGCATTTT
CASSWDLQGNNQPQHF
>TRBJ2-1|NA|NA|TRBV7-8
TGTGCCAGCAGCCAAACGGGGGGCGCCCAGTTCTTC
CASSQTGGAQFF
>TRBJ2-7|NA|NA|TRBV7-9
TGTGCCAGCAGCTTCGACGATCGGGGCTACGAGCAGTACTTC
CASSFDDRGYEQYF
>TRBJ1-2|TRBD1|once|TRBV6-5
TGTGCCAGCAGGGACAGGGGAACACTCTATGGCTACACCTTC
CASRDRGTLYGYTF
>TRBJ1-2|TRBD1|NA|TRBV4-1
TGCGCCAGCAGCCAAGATGGAGGACAGGTCGCTATCTATGGCTACACCTTC
CASSQDGGQVAIYGYTF
>TRBJ2-3|TRBD2|few|TRBV24-1
TGTGCCACCAGTGTACTAGCGGGAGAAACTGATACGCAGTATTTT
CATSVLAGETDTQYF
>TRBJ2-5|TRBD2|NA|TRBV4-3
TGCGCCAGCAGCCAAGGGCCAGCGGGAGGGCGGGGAGAGACCCAGTACTTC
CASSQGPAGGRGETQYF
>TRBJ1-2|TRBD1|NA|TRBV6-5
TGTGCCAGCAGTTCCATGGGGACAGGGGCCTATGGCTACACCTTC
CASSSMGTGAYGYTF
>TRBJ2-2|TRBD1|NA|TRBV9
TGTGCCAGCAGCGGGGGGGACAGGGAGACCGGGGAGCTGTTTTTT
CASSGGDRETGELFF
>TRBJ2-1|TRBD1|once|TRBV5-5
TGTGCCAGCAGCCCACGGACAGGGGGCGTCTACAATGAGCAGTTCTTC
CASSPRTGGVYNEQFF
>TRBJ2-7|TRBD2|NA|TRBV19
TGTGCCAGTAGTATAGCGACTAGCGGGGGGTACGAGCAGTACTTC
CASSIATSGGYEQYF
>TRBJ2-1|TRBD1|NA|TRBV19
TGTGCCAGTAGTATGGGGACAGGGCCTTACAATGAGCAGTTCTTC
CASSMGTGPYNEQFF
>TRBJ2-7|NA|once|TRBV5-3
TGTGCCCCAAGCTCTAACCCGAGGAAGCCTTACGAGCAGTACTTC
CAPSSNPRKPYEQYF
>TRBJ2-3|TRBD2|once|TRBV7-9
TGTGCCAGCAGCTCCGGGACTAGCGGGGGAGACACAGATACGCAGTATTTT
CASSSGTSGGDTDTQYF
>TRBJ1-5|NA|NA|TRBV27
TGTGCCAGCAGTCTCAGGGCGCCGATCGTTTATAGCAATCAGCCCCAGCATTTT
CASSLRAPIVYSNQPQHF
>TRBJ2-7|NA|NA|TRBV12-2
TGTGCAAGTCGCTTAGCGTCTGATAAGCGGGGGCGTATCACAATTTCCTACGAGCAGTACTTC
CASRLASDKRGRITISYEQYF
>TRBJ2-3|NA|NA|TRBV24-1
TGTGCCACTAATGGGCCTTCGGGCGGGGGCCACACAGATACGCAGTATTTT
CATNGPSGGGHTDTQYF
>TRBJ2-1|TRBD2|NA|TRBV9
TGTGCCAGCAGCGTAGATAGACTAGCGGGAGGTCATGAGCAGTTCTTC
CASSVDRLAGGHEQFF
>TRBJ2-4|TRBD2|NA|TRBV5-1
TGCGCCAGCAGCTTGGAGGCGGGAGGAGTAGACATTCAGTACTTC
CASSLEAGGVDIQYF
>TRBJ1-2|NA|NA|TRBV24-1
TGTGCCACCGCTCCCCGTGCCGCGGGACGAGACTACACCTTC
CATAPRAAGRDYTF
>TRBJ2-2|NA|NA|TRBV7-6
TGTGCCAGCAGCTTCCGGGACACGAACACCGGGGAGCTGTTTTTT
CASSFRDTNTGELFF
>TRBJ2-5|TRBD1|NA|TRBV6-5
TGTGCCAGCAGTCAATCGGGACAGCAAGAGACCCAGTACTTC
CASSQSGQQETQYF
>TRBJ2-1|NA|many|TRBV6-1
TGTGCCAGCAGTGAGGACAGCCACAATGAGCAGTTCTTC
CASSEDSHNEQFF
>TRBJ2-2|TRBD2|NA|TRBV7-8
TGTGCCAGCAGCTTAAAGGGAGGGAGAAGCGGGGAGCTGTTTTTT
CASSLKGGRSGELFF
>TRBJ2-5|TRBD1|NA|TRBV5-5
TGTGCCAGCAGCTTCCAAACAGGGGCGGGAGAGACCCAGTACTTC
CASSFQTGAGETQYF
>TRBJ2-5|NA|NA|TRBV4-1
TGCGCCAGCAGCCAAGGGGTAGCGGATGACCGGGAGACCCAGTACTTC
CASSQGVADDRETQYF
>TRBJ2-5|TRBD2|NA|TRBV14
TGTGCCAGCAGCCGTCTACCGCCGGGACTAGCGGGAGAGACCCAGTACTTC
CASSRLPPGLAGETQYF
>TRBJ2-5|NA|few|TRBV3-1/TRBV3-2
TGTGCCAGCAGCCCCGGGGGAGTCGCGGCAGCTTGGGAGACCCAGTACTTC
CASSPGGVAAAWETQYF
>TRBJ2-7|TRBD2|few|TRBV9
TGTGCCAGCAGCCCCGATTCCGCTAGCGGCTCCTACGAGCAGTACTTC
CASSPDSASGSYEQYF
>TRBJ2-5|NA|NA|TRBV9
TGTGCCAGCAGTGAGGGTCAGCGGGCAGACCAAGAGACCCAGTACTTC
CASSEGQRADQETQYF
>TRBJ2-1|TRBD2|NA|TRBV7-9
TGTGCCAGCAGCTTAGCAAGGGGGACTAGCGGGGTCAATGAGCAGTTCTTC
CASSLARGTSGVNEQFF
>TRBJ1-1|TRBD1|NA|TRBV7-2
TGTGCCAGCAGCTCCCGGACAGGGCCGGGGACTGAAGCTTTCTTT
CASSSRTGPGTEAFF
>TRBJ1-6|NA|NA|TRBV6-5
TGTGCCAGCAGTTACGAGGGAACCTTACCCCTCCACTTT
CASSYEGTLPLHF
>TRBJ1-6|NA|NA|TRBV4-1
TGCGCCAGCAGCCAATCCGGGGGAAATTCACCCCTCCACTTT
CASSQSGGNSPLHF
>TRBJ1-1|NA|once|TRBV4-2
TGTGCCAGCAGCCAAGATTTCAGGATGAACACTGAAGCTTTCTTT
CASSQDFRMNTEAFF
>TRBJ2-3|TRBD2|NA|TRBV7-2
TGTGCCAGCAGCTTATTCGGTAGCGGGGGCCGGTCGCAGTATTTT
CASSLFGSGGRSQYF
>TRBJ1-2|TRBD1|NA|TRBV10-3
TGTGCCATCAGATCGGACAGGGGAGACTATGGCTACACCTTC
CAIRSDRGDYGYTF
>TRBJ1-1|NA|NA|TRBV9
TGTGCCAGCAGCGCGGGGATCTCCCCAACTGAAGCTTTCTTT
CASSAGISPTEAFF
>TRBJ2-7|TRBD1|few|TRBV4-1
TGCGCCAGCAGCCAAGGCGACAGGGATGGCCACTACGAGCAGTACTTC
CASSQGDRDGHYEQYF
>TRBJ2-2|NA|NA|TRBV6-5
TGTGCCAGCAGCGGGACGAACACCGGGGAGCTGTTTTTT
CASSGTNTGELFF
>TRBJ1-2|NA|NA|TRBV7-9
TGTGCCAGCAGCCGACCTGACAGATCCTATGGCTACACCTTC
CASSRPDRSYGYTF
>TRBJ1-2|NA|NA|TRBV21-1
TGTGCCAGCAGCAGTGCAGGGGAAGATGGCTACACCTTC
CASSSAGEDGYTF
>TRBJ1-4|TRBD1|NA|TRBV7-9
TGTGCCAGCAGCTCGATCCACGGACAGGGTGGCGAAAAACTGTTTTTT
CASSSIHGQGGEKLFF
>TRBJ2-7|NA|NA|TRBV4-2
TGTGCCAGCAGCCAAGAGGTGGGCCGCTACGAGCAGTACTTC
CASSQEVGRYEQYF
>TRBJ2-7|NA|NA|TRBV12-3/TRBV12-4
TGTGCCAGCAGCCTACAGGGCTACGAGCAGTACTTC
CASSLQGYEQYF
>TRBJ2-3|TRBD1|NA|TRBV15
TGTGCCACCAGCAGAGATACCCGGACAGGGGCAGATACGCAGTATTTT
CATSRDTRTGADTQYF